These 18 T cell receptor beta chains were sequenced from one sample in a study of graft-versus-host responses after intestinal transplantation. No antigen has been assigned to these receptors. Measured with immunoSEQ multiplex PCR; TCRdb has only the in-frame clones, and not every one. Among about 97,000 clones, 90% to 95% were seen once, and the ten largest hold roughly 0.17%. The sequencing used unstimulated CD4+ T cells sorted from spleen or lymph node cells, collected before transplant. The origin of the receptors is a human donor who was the organ donor for an intestinal transplant.

The V gene is TRBV2, the J gene TRBJ2-6, with D perhaps matching TRBD2 (6 bases). Germline V gene sequence: CDR1 SNHLY, CDR2 FYNNEI. The V end lost 11 bases, the J end lost 0 bases, and 20 bases lay between the germline ends. CDR3 length: 17 residues. The CDR3 spells CASRPRRTISGANVLTF. In DNA, the CDR3 is TGTGCCTCCCGTCCGAGACGGACTATCTCTGGGGCCAACGTCCTGACTTTC.

V usage is TRBV7-2 and J usage is TRBJ1-5; D is unresolved. Trimming left V 5 bases short and J 7 bases short, with 21 bases between. CDR3 length: 16 residues. CDR1 is SGHTA and CDR2 is FQGNSA in the germline V gene. CDR3 residues: CASSLVQAGAGQPQHF. The CDR3 DNA is TGTGCCAGCAGCCTAGTTCAGGCAGGCGCGGGGCAGCCCCAGCATTTT.

The chain is built from TRBV11-2 and TRBJ2-1; TRBD2 aligns across 13 bases. This CDR3 region has 15 residues. CDR1 is SGHAT and CDR2 is FQNNGV in the germline V gene. After removal of 6 bases from V and 7 bases from J, the junction contained 6 bases not matched to a gene. The CDR3 reads CASSRLAGGPNEQFF. CDR3 nucleotide sequence: TGTGCCAGCAGTCGACTAGCGGGGGGACCTAATGAGCAGTTCTTC.

V usage is TRBV11-3 and J usage is TRBJ2-5, with TRBD1 identical over 7 bases. The CDR3 loop spans 13 amino acids. The V gene end was trimmed by 5 bases and the J gene end by 4 bases; junction bases not matched to a gene: 4. Per the germline V gene, CDR1 is SGHNT and CDR2 is YENEEA. CDR3 sequence reads: CASSRDSVETQYF. The CDR3 bases are TGTGCCAGCAGCCGGGACAGCGTAGAGACCCAGTACTTC.

On this clone: This sample also contains other DNA sequences that code for the same CDR3. The chain recombines TRBV7-9 with TRBJ1-4; possibly TRBD1 for D (6 bases). The CDR3 has 16 residues. The germline V gene has CDR1 SEHNR and CDR2 FQNEAQ (reference sequence). Trimming shortened V by 5 bases and J by 3 bases, and 16 bases separated the two germline ends. CDR3 sequence: CASSLGPRGANEKLFF. CDR3 bases: TGTGCCAGCAGCCTGGGGCCCAGGGGAGCTAATGAAAAACTGTTTTTT.

This clone has just a few counts. This sequence joins TRBV6-5 and TRBJ1-3; D is perhaps TRBD1 (5 bases). The CDR3 is made up of 15 amino acids. Germline CDR1 MNHEY, CDR2 SVGAGI. Trimming took off 6 bases at V and 2 bases at J, with 14 bases between the two ends. The CDR3 region has the DNA TGTGCCAGCAGCCGCACCCGGGGGACTGGAAACACCATATATTTT. Protein product: CASSRTRGTGNTIYF.

The CDR3 region has the DNA TGTGCCAGCAGCCGCCCCCCCGGCAATGAGCAGTTCTTC. Its protein product is CASSRPPGNEQFF. The V call is TRBV5-4, the J call TRBJ2-1; no clear D gene. The CDR3 sequence is 13 residues long. In germline, CDR1 is SGHNT, CDR2 YYREEE (reference sequence). Trimming shortened V by 4 bases and J by 6 bases, and 11 bases separated the two germline ends.

The chain has TRBV15 and TRBJ2-3, with D maybe TRBD1 (5 bases). Germline V gene data show CDR1 as LNHNV and CDR2 as YYDKDF (reference sequence). CDR3 size: 15 residues. The ends were cut back, 6 bases at V and 0 bases at J, with 13 bases in the middle. CDR3 sequence (DNA): TGTGCCACCAGTCGCAGGGTCTCTAGCACAGATACGCAGTATTTT. It encodes CATSRRVSSTDTQYF.

The genes are TRBV7-2 and TRBJ2-3; D is ambiguous. Germline lookup yields CDR1 SGHTA and CDR2 FQGNSA. This CDR3 region has 12 residues. Trimming cost V 3 bases and J 2 bases, with 3 bases left between them. The CDR3: CASSFSTDTQYF. In DNA form, the CDR3 reads TGTGCCAGCAGCTTCTCCACAGATACGCAGTATTTT.

V is TRBV30 and J is TRBJ1-2; D is undetermined. CDR1 is GTSNPN, CDR2 SVGIG, per germline (reference sequence). The CDR3 is 13 residues long. The V and J ends lost 7 bases and 0 bases respectively, with 12 bases between them. CDR3: CASLTDTNYGYTF. In DNA form, the CDR3 reads TGTGCCTCTTTAACAGATACTAACTATGGCTACACCTTC.

The rearrangement links TRBV21-1 to TRBJ2-5; TRBD2, as called in the table, went unchecked against the DNA. TRBV21-1 is a known pseudogene. The CDR3 spans 14 residues. Written as DNA, the CDR3 is TGTGCCAGCTCGGGGGGCGTAGGCCAAGAGACCCAGTACTTC. Protein: CASSGGVGQETQYF.

The chain couples TRBV7-3 to TRBJ2-1; D might be TRBD2 (6 bases). Trimming shortened V by 2 bases and J by 7 bases, and 15 bases separated the two germline ends. CDR1 is SGHTA, CDR2 FQGTGA, per germline. The CDR3 loop spans 15 amino acids. CDR3 loop: CASSLGGTTWNEQFF. The CDR3 coding sequence is TGTGCCAGCAGCTTAGGGGGGACGACGTGGAATGAGCAGTTCTTC.

The chain employs TRBV4-3 and TRBJ1-4, with 8 bases lining up with TRBD1. CDR1 LGHNA and CDR2 YSLEER come from the germline V gene. This CDR3 is built from 15 residues. J gave up 13 bases and V 0 bases, and 10 bases lay outside the gene matches. CDR3 loop: CASSQDARGPRGLFF. The CDR3 DNA reads TGCGCCAGCAGCCAAGATGCCAGGGGGCCGAGGGGACTGTTTTTT.

This clone came up a few times. The genes are TRBV19 and TRBJ2-1, with D hard to call. The CDR3 has 11 amino acids. Trimming cost V 5 bases and J 8 bases, with 7 bases left between them. The germline V gene encodes CDR1 LNHDA and CDR2 SQIVND (reference sequence). Written as DNA, the CDR3 is TGTGCCAGTAGTCAGGTTCATGAGCAGTTCTTC. It encodes CASSQVHEQFF.

The rearrangement uses TRBV2 and TRBJ1-5; the match to TRBD1 covers 8 bases. CDR1 is SNHLY, CDR2 FYNNEI, per germline. J lost 4 bases, V lost 7 bases, and 3 bases had no gene match. This CDR3 has 13 amino acids. The CDR3 nucleotides read TGTGCCAGCACCCAGGGGGCTAATCAGCCCCAGCATTTT. It is translated as CASTQGANQPQHF. Filled out from reference TRBV2 and TRBJ1-5, the complete variable domain reads EPEVTQTPSHQVTQMGQEVILRCVPISNHLYFYWYRQILGQKVEFLVSFYNNEISEKSEIFDDQFSVERPDGSNFTLKIRSTKLEDSAMYFCASTQGANQPQHFGDGTRLSIL.

This clone was observed a handful of times. V usage is TRBV7-9 and J usage is TRBJ1-3, with 8 nucleotides matching TRBD1. Germline values: CDR1 SEHNR, CDR2 FQNEAQ (reference sequence). This CDR3 is built from 17 residues. Germline trimming cut 5 bases from V and 0 bases from J; bases unmatched to any gene: 9. CDR3 DNA: TGTGCCAGCAGCCTCGGGACAGGTATTAGCTCTGGAAACACCATATATTTT. The encoded protein is CASSLGTGISSGNTIYF.

This rearrangement joins TRBV19 to TRBJ1-4, with D tentatively TRBD1 (6 bases). Germline assignment: CDR1 LNHDA and CDR2 SQIVND (reference sequence). V lost 0 bases and J lost 8, with 16 bases in between. This CDR3 comprises 16 residues. The CDR3 protein is CASSIESRGFEEKLFF. In DNA form, the CDR3 reads TGTGCCAGTAGTATAGAGTCCAGGGGTTTCGAAGAAAAACTGTTTTTT. The variable domain in full, completed from reference TRBV19 and TRBJ1-4, reads DGGITQSPKYLFRKEGQNVTLSCEQNLNHDAMYWYRQDPGQGLRLIYYSQIVNDFQKGDIAEGYSVSREKKESFPLTVTSAQKNPTAFYLCASSIESRGFEEKLFFGSGTQLSVL.

The chain carries TRBV30 and TRBJ2-7; 7 bases are a match to TRBD2. Germline trimming cut 5 bases from V and 0 bases from J; bases unmatched to any gene: 16. The CDR3 covers 17 residues. CDR1 and CDR2 from the germline V gene are GTSNPN and SVGIG (reference sequence). The CDR3, as DNA: TGTGCCTGGGGGGGACTAAGGTCTAGCTGGAGCTCCTACGAGCAGTACTTC. Translation gives CAWGGLRSSWSSYEQYF. Using reference TRBV30 and TRBJ2-7 for the parts outside the CDR3, the full variable domain is SQTIHQWPATLVQPVGSPLSLECTVEGTSNPNLYWYRQAAGRGLQLLFYSVGIGQISSEVPQNLSASRPQDRQFILSSKKLLLSDSGFYLCAWGGLRSSWSSYEQYFGPGTRLTVT.